These T cell receptor beta chains were read from a single sample in a study of T cells in localized non-small cell lung cancer. Data came from immunoSEQ multiplex PCR; TCRdb stores just in-frame clones and leaves some out. The table includes some 30,000 clones, 78% detected once. The specimen was peripheral blood, collected before any cancer treatment. The receptors derive from a male donor aged 60 or over with stage II squamous cell lung carcinoma. Each CDR3 is given with its conserved first and last residue. The D gene is left open where the match is weak. Size is stated for part of the rows, as once, few or many counts, or as a class when the clone is expanded.

J,D,V,size,CDR3,DNA
TRBJ2-5,-,TRBV5-1,-,CASSRDGKETQYF,TGCGCCAGCAGCCGGGACGGCAAAGAGACCCAGTACTTC
TRBJ1-2,-,TRBV4-2,-,CASSPWTESYGYTF,TGTGCCAGCAGCCCCTGGACAGAGAGCTATGGCTACACCTTC
TRBJ2-1,TRBD2,TRBV19,few,CASSTGLAGNRNEQFF,TGTGCCAGTAGTACTGGACTAGCGGGAAACAGGAATGAGCAGTTCTTC
TRBJ1-4,-,TRBV19,-,CATQDAGTNEKLFF,TGTGCCACCCAGGACGCGGGGACTAATGAAAAACTGTTTTTT
TRBJ2-2,TRBD1,TRBV19,-,CASSLGQWNTGELFF,TGTGCCAGTAGTCTGGGACAGTGGAACACCGGGGAGCTGTTTTTT
TRBJ2-7,TRBD1,TRBV30,-,CAWSTGQGSHYEQYF,TGTGCCTGGAGCACGGGACAGGGGTCCCACTACGAGCAGTACTTC
TRBJ1-1,-,TRBV7-9,-,CASSPPLGGTEAFF,TGTGCCAGCAGCCCTCCCCTCGGAGGTACTGAAGCTTTCTTT
TRBJ2-7,-,TRBV6-1,-,CASSEELQGYYEQYF,TGTGCCAGCAGTGAAGAGCTACAGGGTTACTACGAGCAGTACTTC
TRBJ1-1,-,TRBV6-5,-,CASRVKGGLNTEAFF,TGTGCCAGCAGGGTAAAGGGAGGATTGAACACTGAAGCTTTCTTT
TRBJ1-5,TRBD1,TRBV4-2,-,CASSQGQGATYSNQPQHF,TGTGCCAGCAGCCAAGGGCAGGGGGCGACGTATAGCAATCAGCCCCAGCATTTT
TRBJ1-5,TRBD1,TRBV7-2,-,CASSEGQAFNQPQHF,TGTGCCAGCAGCGAGGGACAGGCCTTCAATCAGCCCCAGCATTTT
TRBJ2-3,TRBD2,TRBV7-2,once,CASSPGTSGADTQYF,TGTGCCAGCAGTCCCGGGACTAGCGGAGCAGATACGCAGTATTTT
TRBJ2-7,TRBD2,TRBV29-1,-,CSVLPWLGTSGKKHEQYF,TGCAGCGTTCTTCCCTGGCTAGGTACAAGCGGGAAAAAGCACGAGCAGTACTTC
TRBJ2-7,TRBD1,TRBV6-6,-,CASSYGQGVKGEQYF,TGTGCCAGCAGTTACGGACAGGGGGTTAAGGGCGAGCAGTACTTC
TRBJ2-5,-,TRBV4-2,-,CASSQGGAETQYF,TGTGCCAGCAGCCAAGGGGGCGCGGAGACCCAGTACTTC
TRBJ2-1,-,TRBV5-4,-,CASRKGWNEQFF,TGTGCCAGCAGAAAGGGGTGGAATGAGCAGTTCTTC
TRBJ1-1,TRBD1,TRBV4-1,-,CASSQETSAQGITEAFF,TGCGCCAGCAGCCAAGAGACTTCGGCACAGGGGATCACTGAAGCTTTCTTT
TRBJ1-6,-,TRBV30,-,CAWSVGWDNSPLHF,TGTGCCTGGAGTGTGGGGTGGGATAATTCACCCCTCCACTTT
TRBJ2-5,TRBD2,TRBV5-1,-,CASSLGTSGRQETQYF,TGCGCCAGCAGCTTGGGGACTAGCGGGAGACAAGAGACCCAGTACTTC
TRBJ2-1,TRBD1,TRBV28,-,CASSLLDRVGNEQFF,TGTGCCAGCAGTTTATTGGACAGGGTTGGGAATGAGCAGTTCTTC
TRBJ2-1,-,TRBV10-2,-,CASSLLDYNEQFF,TGCGCCAGCAGTTTGCTAGATTACAATGAGCAGTTCTTC
TRBJ1-2,-,TRBV28,-,CASTGIYGYTF,TGTGCCAGCACTGGGATCTATGGCTACACCTTC
TRBJ2-7,-,TRBV4-2,-,CASSQDRGLYF,TGTGCCAGCAGCCAAGACCGGGGACTGTACTTC
TRBJ2-1,TRBD2,TRBV6-5,-,CASSYHRTSGGNEQFF,TGTGCCAGCAGTTACCATCGGACTAGCGGGGGGAATGAGCAGTTCTTC
TRBJ2-2,TRBD1,TRBV28,-,CATSQGQGTAGELFF,TGTGCCACCAGCCAGGGACAGGGGACTGCCGGGGAGCTGTTTTTT
TRBJ1-2,-,TRBV19,-,CASRSGGVLNYGYTF,TGTGCCAGTAGGTCCGGGGGTGTACTAAACTATGGCTACACCTTC
TRBJ2-1,-,TRBV19,-,CASSIRGTNGFNEQFF,TGTGCCAGTAGTATAAGAGGGACGAATGGGTTCAATGAGCAGTTCTTC